This T cell receptor (beta chain) comes out of a study of yellow fever vaccine responses in identical twins. Concerning this clonotype itself: Its antigen is not identified.

Whole-study results and caveats: After vaccination, twins' T cell response reportedly seemed partly convergent, partly personalized.

Via MiXCR, TCRdb re-called the RT-PCR reads, giving one row per CDR3 protein. This table holds around 17,000 distinct CDR3 sequences, approximately 78% found once. The germline CDR1 and CDR2 sequences are MGHRA and YSYEKL. Trimming removed 5 bases from V and 4 bases from J, with 17 bases in between. The CDR3 loop spans 15 amino acids. The receptor comes from a young woman who received the yellow fever vaccine. V usage is TRBV4-1 and J usage is TRBJ2-5; D is perhaps TRBD2 (6 bases). The sequencing used T cells from blood (PBMCs), unsorted or a sorted subset (not recorded which), collected before or after yellow fever vaccination (not recorded which). Here the CDR3 DNA reads TGCGCCAGCAGCTCGACTGGAGGGTCACGAGAGACCCAGTACTTC. Its translation: CASSSTGGSRETQYF.